This T cell receptor beta chain derives from a study of blood T cell repertoires in COVID-19. Whole-study context: The United States, Italy and Spain provided the acute and convalescent COVID-19 samples. In each case, the material was cDNA or gDNA derived from T cells, B-cell-depleted T cells, or PBMCs.

Of note for this clone: This sequence may be a read error, since a much larger clone differs from it by one base.

V was shortened by 6 bases and J by 3 bases, with 6 bases between the two germline ends. The CDR3 has 11 amino acids. Germline V gives CDR1 MGHDK, CDR2 SYGVNS. As originally analysed: By means of reference gene primer amplification, nucleated cell counts were estimated. Only in-frame clones appear in the TCRdb table, and some are missing; sequencing was by immunoSEQ multiplex PCR. From that table come the V and J calls and clone size; the DNA was used to work out D and trimming. The sample lists a few hundred thousand clones, approximately 90% occurring once. The chain has TRBV25-1 and TRBJ2-7, with unresolved D. The receptor was isolated from a woman younger than 35 who had recovered from COVID-19. Input material: PBMCs or T cells enriched from blood (not recorded which). The CDR3 DNA follows: TGTGCCAGCAGCTCCTTCTACGAGCAGTACTTC. Residues: CASSSFYEQYF.